Presented here are 32 T cell receptor beta chains from one specimen sequenced in a study of blood T cell repertoires in COVID-19. The assay was immunoSEQ multiplex PCR, and TCRdb's table has in-frame clones only and misses some. The sample records fewer than 55,000 clones, roughly 80% being singletons. The sample taken for sequencing was peripheral blood. The receptors come from a woman aged 55-75 years with acute or convalescent COVID-19.

J is TRBJ1-2 and V is TRBV5-1; 9 bases fit TRBD1. Germline lookup yields CDR1 SGHRS and CDR2 YFSETQ. J lost 6 bases, V lost 4 bases, and 10 bases had no gene match. This CDR3 is built from 15 residues. For the CDR3, the DNA is TGCGCCAGCAGCGGCGGACAGGGGTGGATAGATGGCTACACCTTC. This gives the protein CASSGGQGWIDGYTF. Full variable domain (remainder filled in from reference TRBV5-1 and TRBJ1-2): KAGVTQTPRYLIKTRGQQVTLSCSPISGHRSVSWYQQTPGQGLQFLFEYFSETQRNKGNFPGRFSGRQFSNSRSEMNVSTLELGDSALYLCASSGGQGWIDGYTFGSGTRLTVV.

The chain recombines TRBV7-6 with TRBJ1-5, with TRBD1 as a possible D gene (6 bases). This CDR3 spans 15 amino acids. The germline V gene encodes CDR1 SGHVS and CDR2 FNYEAQ. V was shortened by 2 bases and J by 3 bases, with 11 bases between the two germline ends. The CDR3 nucleotides read TGTGCCAGCAGCTTAAAAGGACAGCCCAATCAGCCCCAGCATTTT. Amino acid sequence: CASSLKGQPNQPQHF. The full variable domain, rest sourced from reference TRBV7-6 and TRBJ1-5, is GAGVSQSPRYKVTKRGQDVALRCDPISGHVSLYWYRQALGQGPEFLTYFNYEAQQDKSGLPNDRFSAERPEGSISTLTIQRTEQRDSAMYRCASSLKGQPNQPQHFGDGTRLSIL.

In DNA form, the CDR3 reads TGTGCCAGCAGTTTCGAGCGGGAGGGCCGAGATGATGAGCAGTTCTTC. The encoded protein is CASSFEREGRDDEQFF. This rearrangement joins TRBV6-5 to TRBJ2-1; 10 bases are a match to TRBD2. The CDR3 contains 16 residues. After removal of 4 bases from V and 8 bases from J, the junction contained 11 bases not matched to a gene. Germline values: CDR1 MNHEY, CDR2 SVGAGI.

V gene TRBV28 combines with J gene TRBJ1-2, with 10 bases lining up with TRBD1. Germline CDR1 is MDHEN and CDR2 is SYDVKM. The ends lost 3 bases at V and 8 bases at J; junction bases unmatched: 6. The CDR3 is made up of 14 amino acids. CDR3 loop: CASSLGTGVVGYTF. The DNA for the CDR3 is TGTGCCAGCAGTTTGGGGACAGGGGTAGTGGGCTACACCTTC.

This clone was found once. This rearrangement joins TRBV5-1 to TRBJ2-7; D is possibly TRBD2 (5 bases). The CDR3 has 15 residues. Germline CDR1 reads SGHRS; CDR2 reads YFSETQ. V lost 0 bases and J lost 5, with 15 bases in between. For the CDR3, the DNA is TGCGCCAGCAGCTTGGATGCGGGTACGATGAACGAGCAGTACTTC. This encodes CASSLDAGTMNEQYF.

V is TRBV11-2 and J is TRBJ1-2; 7 bases line up with TRBD1. The CDR3 consists of 14 residues. Germline lookup yields CDR1 SGHAT and CDR2 FQNNGV. With V trimmed by 3 bases and J by 7 bases, 8 bases remained unmatched. CDR3 loop: CASSFLDRVLGYTF. The CDR3 nucleotides are TGTGCCAGCAGCTTCCTAGACAGGGTTCTTGGCTACACCTTC.

The chain links TRBV27 to TRBJ1-2, with TRBD1 matching 7 bases. Unmatched junction bases numbered 10, after V lost 6 bases and J lost 6 bases. CDR1 is MNHEY, CDR2 SMNVEV, per germline (reference sequence). The CDR3 has 14 residues. The CDR3 nucleotides read TGTGCCAGCAGGTCCCACCCCGACAGGGATGGCTACACCTTC. This codes for CASRSHPDRDGYTF.

The chain is built from TRBV7-9 and TRBJ2-3; TRBD2 matches at 9 bases. In germline, CDR1 is SEHNR, CDR2 FQNEAQ (reference sequence). The CDR3 totals 15 residues. V trimming: 5 bases; J trimming: 3 bases; junction bases outside the gene matches: 6. The CDR3 spells CASSPAGGLTDTQYF. CDR3 bases: TGTGCCAGCAGCCCAGCGGGGGGCCTAACAGATACGCAGTATTTT.

The chain couples TRBV3-1 (or the pseudogene TRBV3-2) to TRBJ1-1, with D possibly TRBD1 on 5 matching bases. Germline V lookup: CDR1 LGHDT, CDR2 YNNKEL (reference sequence). Trimming pared 9 bases from V and 0 bases from J, leaving 11 bases between. There are 13 residues in the CDR3. The CDR3 region has the DNA TGTGCCAGTCGGGGGAGCATGAACACTGAAGCTTTCTTT. Translated, it gives CASRGSMNTEAFF.

The chain employs TRBV10-3 and TRBJ2-1; TRBD1 matches at 7 bases. The CDR3 totals 14 residues. CDR1 is ENHRY and CDR2 is SYGVKD in the germline V gene. The junction had 10 bases not matched to a gene; V was cut back by 10 bases and J by 4 bases. The CDR3 DNA is TGTGCCACAAGTCTAGGGGGCCAATACAATGAGCAGTTCTTC. Encoded protein: CATSLGGQYNEQFF.

The V gene is TRBV9, the J gene TRBJ2-7, with 9 bases identical to TRBD2. V shed 0 bases and J 0 bases; nucleotides not matched to a gene: 4. The CDR3 spans 16 residues. Germline loops: CDR1 SGDLS, CDR2 YYNGEE. The CDR3 here is CASSVDGSGSSYEQYF. The CDR3 DNA is TGTGCCAGCAGCGTAGATGGTAGCGGGAGCTCCTACGAGCAGTACTTC.

This sequence joins TRBV24-1 and TRBJ1-2; D not resolved. In germline, CDR1 is KGHDR, CDR2 SFDVKD. V lost 4 bases and J 6 bases, leaving 11 bases between the germline ends. The CDR3 is 13 residues long. The CDR3 protein is CATSDRGGNGYTF. CDR3 nucleotide sequence: TGTGCCACCAGTGACCGAGGTGGCAATGGCTACACCTTC.

The chain is built from TRBV6-1 and TRBJ2-1; a possible D gene is TRBD2 (5 bases). CDR1 and CDR2 from the germline V gene are MNHNS and SASEGT. CDR3 size: 14 residues. V gave up 3 bases and J gave up 9 bases, with 15 bases separating them. CDR3 bases: TGTGCCAGCAGTGAGTTACGGGGTTATGGTGAGCAGTTCTTC. Translation: CASSELRGYGEQFF.

The chain is built from TRBV9 and TRBJ2-2; 7 bases are shared with TRBD1. CDR3 length equals 12 residues. Trimming removed 6 bases from V and 10 bases from J; junction bases left unmatched: 6. Looked up from germline, CDR1 is SGDLS and CDR2 is YYNGEE. The CDR3 DNA reads TGTGCCAGCAAGGGGGCCTCCGTGGAGCTGTTTTTT. Protein sequence: CASKGASVELFF.

DNA for the CDR3: TGTGCCAGCAGTGACGACAGTCGGGGCTACACCTTC. It translates to CASSDDSRGYTF. The chain has TRBV6-6 and TRBJ1-2, with a possible D match to TRBD1 (5 bases). The germline V gene encodes CDR1 MNHNY and CDR2 SVGAGI (reference sequence). Between the trimmed V and J ends, which lost 5 bases and 8 bases, there was a span of 12 bases. The CDR3 contains 12 residues.

The rearrangement links TRBV5-1 to TRBJ1-3; possible D gene TRBD1, 6 bases. This CDR3 is built from 16 residues. The germline V and J ends were trimmed by 3 bases and 0 bases, with 13 bases remaining between them. CDR1 is SGHRS, CDR2 YFSETQ, per germline. CDR3 DNA sequence: TGCGCCAGCAGCTCCAATACAGGGAGCTCTGGAAACACCATATATTTT. Protein: CASSSNTGSSGNTIYF.

V usage is TRBV19 and J usage is TRBJ2-5; perhaps TRBD1 as D (5 bases). CDR1 and CDR2 (germline): LNHDA, SQIVND (reference sequence). This CDR3 is 15 amino acids long. V was cut by 3 bases and J by 2 bases, with 13 bases left in between. In DNA form, the CDR3 reads TGTGCCAGTAGTATGGTGAGACAGACTCAAGAGACCCAGTACTTC. Its protein product is CASSMVRQTQETQYF.

The gene calls are TRBV5-1 and TRBJ2-1, with D perhaps TRBD1 (5 bases). Per germline, CDR1 SGHRS and CDR2 YFSETQ. Trimming stripped 4 bases from V and 9 bases from J, with 11 bases between. The CDR3 is 12 residues long. DNA of the CDR3: TGCGCCAGCAGCCTAGGGGTAGGTGAGCAGTTCTTC. Its protein is CASSLGVGEQFF.

The V call is TRBV2, the J call TRBJ2-1; tentative D call: TRBD2 (6 bases). In germline, CDR1 is SNHLY, CDR2 FYNNEI. The CDR3 is 15 residues long. The V end was cut by 2 bases, the J end by 1 base, with 9 bases between. The CDR3, as DNA: TGTGCCAGCAGTGAAACGGGAGATTCCTACAATGAGCAGTTCTTC. Protein product: CASSETGDSYNEQFF.

This clone came up once. This rearrangement joins TRBV3-1 (or the pseudogene TRBV3-2) to TRBJ1-1, with 7 positions matching TRBD1. CDR3 length: 12 residues. Germline lookup yields CDR1 LGHDT and CDR2 YNNKEL (reference sequence). With 2 bases clipped from V and 12 bases from J, the junction kept 6 bases outside the gene matches. Written as DNA, the CDR3 is TGTGCCAGCAGCCAACCCAGGGGGACGACTTTCTTT. Its translation is CASSQPRGTTFF.

V and J are TRBV5-4 and TRBJ1-4; TRBD1 might be the D (6 bases). The CDR3 is 16 residues long. Trimming removed 0 bases at V and 8 bases at J, with 17 bases between. Germline CDR1 is SGHNT and CDR2 is YYREEE (reference sequence). CDR3 amino acids: CASSLDGDLRGEKLFF. The DNA of the CDR3 is TGTGCCAGCAGCTTGGACGGGGACCTAAGGGGGGAAAAACTGTTTTTT.

The chain couples TRBV5-1 to TRBJ1-5; D may be TRBD1 (5 bases). The CDR3 contains 14 residues. The V gene lost 0 bases and the J gene lost 4 bases, with 8 bases spanning the gap. CDR1 is SGHRS and CDR2 is YFSETQ in the germline V gene. The CDR3 bases are TGCGCCAGCAGCTTGGAGGGGTTAAATCAGCCCCAGCATTTT. This translates into CASSLEGLNQPQHF.

V and J are TRBV28 and TRBJ1-1; tentatively, D is TRBD1 (5 bases). The V end lost 3 bases, the J end lost 1 base, and 12 bases lay between the germline ends. Germline values: CDR1 MDHEN, CDR2 SYDVKM. CDR3 length equals 15 residues. CDR3 nucleotide sequence: TGTGCCAGCAGTTTTCTGCAGGGAAAGAACACTGAAGCTTTCTTT. It encodes CASSFLQGKNTEAFF. The full variable domain, with the rest looked up from reference TRBV28 and TRBJ1-1, is DVKVTQSSRYLVKRTGEKVFLECVQDMDHENMFWYRQDPGLGLRLIYFSYDVKMKEKGDIPEGYSVSREKKERFSLILESASTNQTSMYLCASSFLQGKNTEAFFGQGTRLTVV.

This chain links TRBV7-9 with TRBJ1-4, with 7 positions matching TRBD1. With 5 bases clipped from V and 0 bases from J, the junction kept 12 bases outside the gene matches. Germline CDR1 reads SEHNR; CDR2 reads FQNEAQ (reference sequence). This CDR3 region has 18 residues. CDR3 nucleotides: TGTGCCAGCAGCGGAAGGGACAGCCTCTCTCCAACTAATGAAAAACTGTTTTTT. It encodes CASSGRDSLSPTNEKLFF.

The V and J genes are TRBV5-1 and TRBJ2-7, with 9 bases lining up with TRBD1. In germline, CDR1 is SGHRS, CDR2 YFSETQ. V lost 3 bases and J lost 3; bases outside the gene matches: 4. The CDR3 runs 14 residues. This CDR3 is CASSSGTGSYEQYF. As DNA, the CDR3 is TGCGCCAGCAGCTCCGGGACAGGGAGCTACGAGCAGTACTTC.

This clone showed up just a few times. The chain employs TRBV6-1 and TRBJ1-2; the D is unclear. Per the germline V gene, CDR1 is MNHNS and CDR2 is SASEGT. V was clipped by 0 bases and J by 7 bases, with 15 bases between them. The CDR3 runs 15 residues. CDR3 DNA: TGTGCCAGCAGTGAAGCTACCGGGGAACCCGTTGGCTACACCTTC. This gives the protein CASSEATGEPVGYTF.

CDR3 protein: CASSLNGIGKDTQYF. CDR3 nucleotides: TGCGCCAGCAGCTTAAACGGGATAGGGAAAGATACGCAGTATTTT. V usage is TRBV5-1 and J usage is TRBJ2-3; maybe TRBD2 (5 bases). Trimming removed 2 bases from V and 5 bases from J, with 15 bases in between. CDR1 SGHRS and CDR2 YFSETQ come from the germline V gene. The CDR3 has 15 amino acids.

V and J are TRBV28 and TRBJ2-3, with 8 nucleotides matching TRBD1. This CDR3 comprises 18 residues. Trimming cost V 1 base and J 2 bases; bases outside gene matches: 11. CDR1 MDHEN and CDR2 SYDVKM come from the germline V gene. DNA of the CDR3: TGTGCCAGCAGTTTATTGGGTGCCGGGACAGGTACCACAGATACGCAGTATTTT. This translates into CASSLLGAGTGTTDTQYF. The whole variable domain, remainder taken from reference TRBV28 and TRBJ2-3, is DVKVTQSSRYLVKRTGEKVFLECVQDMDHENMFWYRQDPGLGLRLIYFSYDVKMKEKGDIPEGYSVSREKKERFSLILESASTNQTSMYLCASSLLGAGTGTTDTQYFGPGTRLTVL.

This clone came up a few times. This chain links TRBV2 with TRBJ1-5; D not resolved. V was cut by 8 bases and J by 2 bases, with 7 bases left in between. The CDR3 spans 12 residues. CDR1 is SNHLY, CDR2 FYNNEI, per germline. CDR3 sequence (DNA): TGTGCCAGCTCGGGAGGCAATCAGCCCCAGCATTTT. This encodes CASSGGNQPQHF.

Written as DNA, the CDR3 is TGTGCCAGCCTACAGGGAGGGGTACGCAATTCTCCTAATGAAAAACTGTTTTTT. The encoded protein is CASLQGGVRNSPNEKLFF. The V gene is TRBV19, the J gene TRBJ1-4, with D perhaps matching TRBD1 (6 bases). Germline CDR1 is LNHDA and CDR2 is SQIVND (reference sequence). The CDR3 consists of 18 residues. Between the trimmed V and J ends, which lost 9 bases and 3 bases, there was a span of 26 bases.

The chain joins TRBV5-6 to TRBJ2-3; 12 bases are a match to TRBD1. The germline V gene encodes CDR1 SGHDT and CDR2 YYEEEE. V was pared by 2 bases and J by 3 bases, with 7 bases of the junction left unmatched. The CDR3 covers 17 residues. The DNA for the CDR3 is TGTGCCAGCAGCTTCCCGGGACAGGGGGCGAGAACAGATACGCAGTATTTT. Protein sequence: CASSFPGQGARTDTQYF.

This chain links TRBV28 with TRBJ1-5; TRBD1 matches 9 bases. CDR3 size: 15 residues. After removal of 2 bases from V and 3 bases from J, the junction contained 2 bases not matched to a gene. Per the germline V gene, CDR1 is MDHEN and CDR2 is SYDVKM. This chain's CDR3 is CASSLGTGNNQPQHF. CDR3 nucleotide sequence: TGTGCCAGCAGTTTAGGGACAGGGAACAATCAGCCCCAGCATTTT.